The TCR beta chain described here comes from a study of beta chain features in type 1 diabetes. This clone was observed a few times. The CDR3 loop spans 15 amino acids. Germline trimming cut 10 bases from V and 6 bases from J; bases unmatched to any gene: 11. The V gene's germline CDR1 is LNHDA and CDR2 SQIVND (reference sequence). Expressed TCRB transcripts were sequenced because the entire RNA isolate underwent reverse transcription. The repertoire was sequenced with immunoSEQ multiplex PCR; TCRdb's copy has only in-frame clones and lacks some. The sample shows around 150,000 clones, 6.9% of them seen only once.

The chain links TRBV19 to TRBJ2-7; 14 bases are a match to TRBD2. The sample comprised central memory CD4+ T cells from blood. This receptor was taken from a woman between 25 and 40 years old in good health. The CDR3 DNA reads TGTGCCACTGGACTAGCGGGAGGTTCTACCTCCGAGCAGTACTTC. Protein sequence: CATGLAGGSTSEQYF.